This T cell receptor (beta chain) was found in a study of cytomegalovirus exposure and HLA in healthy donors. Findings of the study overall: Looking again later, the authors saw that most CMV-associated TCR beta chains seemed HLA-restricted. Another analysis was done later, and it associated 15,000 to 20,000 TCR beta sequences with HLA alleles at 0.05 false discovery rate. CMV serostatus was the only recorded immune exposure for donors. In an earlier analysis, in 540 or so donors, most V segments appeared productive either ~90% or ~30% of the time.

Concerning this clone: Its antigen is unknown.

PCR primers comprised 60 Vbeta and 13 Jbeta primers. This table comes from immunoSEQ multiplex PCR, and its TCRdb copy is limited to in-frame clones, with some not included. The sample records some 160,000 clones, around 84% being singletons. This TCR was recovered from a man younger than 35 in good health and CMV-seronegative. Specimen: PBMCs.

CDR3 DNA: TGCGCCAGCAGCTTGGAAGGGTATAGCGGCATACGCTTCAATGAGCAGTACTTC. Its translation is CASSLEGYSGIRFNEQYF. The chain couples TRBV5-1 to TRBJ2-7, with D tentatively TRBD2 (6 bases). The CDR3 covers 18 residues. The ends were cut back, 0 bases at V and 7 bases at J, with 26 bases in the middle. Germline V gives CDR1 SGHRS, CDR2 YFSETQ. The full variable domain, rest sourced from reference TRBV5-1 and TRBJ2-7, is KAGVTQTPRYLIKTRGQQVTLSCSPISGHRSVSWYQQTPGQGLQFLFEYFSETQRNKGNFPGRFSGRQFSNSRSEMNVSTLELGDSALYLCASSLEGYSGIRFNEQYFGPGTRLTVT.